Shown below are 4 T cell receptor beta chains from a single sample sequenced in a study of blood T cells in healthy people across ages. A sample-barcoded 5' primer and a J-beta primer mix were used in a second PCR of roughly 7 to 12 cycles. In TCRdb, the 5' RACE reads were re-called with MiXCR into one record per CDR3 protein. The profile covers just under 550,000 distinct CDR3 sequences, with around 24% appearing a single time and roughly 10% taken by the ten largest. This same sample was also part of a study on T cells of mothers and their children.

What was sequenced was blood. These receptors were obtained from a boy younger than 18 in good health.

V usage is TRBV5-1 and J usage is TRBJ2-3; no firm D call. The CDR3 spans 16 residues. V lost 3 bases to trimming and J lost 0 bases, with 14 bases between them. Looked up from germline, CDR1 is SGHRS and CDR2 is YFSETQ. The DNA for the CDR3 is TGCGCCAGCAGCTCCCTTTTGGCCGCTAGCACAGATACGCAGTATTTT. It is translated as CASSSLLAASTDTQYF.

This sequence joins TRBV9 and TRBJ2-1; D unresolved. The ends were cut back, 0 bases at V and 3 bases at J, with 10 bases in the middle. Per germline, CDR1 SGDLS and CDR2 YYNGEE. This CDR3 has 15 amino acids. CDR3: CASSVASGFYNEQFF. For the CDR3, the DNA is TGTGCCAGCAGCGTAGCATCGGGCTTCTACAATGAGCAGTTCTTC.

J is TRBJ2-7 and V is TRBV23-1; 10 nucleotides match TRBD1. TRBV23-1 is an ORF; its function is uncertain. The CDR3 sequence is 17 residues long. V gave up 4 bases and J gave up 5 bases; unmatched junction bases: 14. For the CDR3, the DNA is TGCGCCAGCAGTCCGGTGGTACCGACAGGGGGCTTGGACGAGCAGTACTTC. It codes for CASSPVVPTGGLDEQYF.

This clonotype turned up a few times. The chain is built from TRBV13 and TRBJ2-3; 7 bases line up with TRBD1. With 5 bases clipped from V and 6 bases from J, the junction kept 8 bases outside the gene matches. The CDR3 has 14 residues. The germline gives CDR1 PRHDT, CDR2 FYEKMQ (reference sequence). The CDR3 loop reads CASSATGEGDTQYF. CDR3 bases: TGTGCCAGCAGCGCTACAGGGGAAGGGGATACGCAGTATTTT.